Below are 17 T cell receptor beta chains sequenced from a single sample in a study of blood T cell repertoires in COVID-19. Here immunoSEQ multiplex PCR was the method, and the copy in TCRdb shows in-frame clones only, minus some. This table has 100,000 to 150,000 clones, 70% to 90% appearing once. The sample comprised PBMCs or T cells enriched from blood (not recorded which). The receptors shown here come from a woman in her 50s who had recovered from COVID-19.

The gene calls are TRBV4-3 and TRBJ2-5, with TRBD2 as a possible D gene (6 bases). Germline lookup yields CDR1 LGHNA and CDR2 YSLEER. The CDR3 covers 15 residues. V lost 0 bases and J lost 4, with 12 bases in between. The CDR3 sequence is CASSQDIGRSETQYF. CDR3 DNA sequence: TGCGCCAGCAGCCAAGATATCGGGAGATCAGAGACCCAGTACTTC.

In this sample, this clone turned up a few times. This chain joins TRBV6-2 or TRBV6-3 and TRBJ2-7, with 10 bases matching TRBD1. V lost 4 bases to trimming and J lost 2 bases; unmatched junction nucleotides: 5. The CDR3 is made up of 15 amino acids. The V gene's germline CDR1 is MNHEY and CDR2 SVGEGT. The CDR3 coding sequence is TGTGCCAGCAGTTCCGGGGACAGGGGAACCTACGAGCAGTACTTC. Translation gives CASSSGDRGTYEQYF.

In this sample, this clone turned up once. The gene calls are TRBV9 and TRBJ2-1, with TRBD2 as a possible D gene (7 bases). Germline lookup yields CDR1 SGDLS and CDR2 YYNGEE. The CDR3 loop spans 19 amino acids. Trimming removed 4 bases from V and 2 bases from J, with 25 bases in between. The CDR3, as DNA: TGTGCCAGCAGCCTTTCCCGGGACAAGGCGGGGGAAGCCTACAATGAGCAGTTCTTC. Translation gives CASSLSRDKAGEAYNEQFF.

The chain joins TRBV5-6 to TRBJ2-7, with D possibly being TRBD2 (6 bases). Per germline, CDR1 SGHDT and CDR2 YYEEEE. Trimming took off 6 bases at V and 4 bases at J, with 20 bases between the two ends. This CDR3 spans 15 amino acids. DNA of the CDR3: TGTGCCAGCACCCAACGGGAGACAGTGGCATACGAGCAGTACTTC. Its translation is CASTQRETVAYEQYF.

This chain joins TRBV5-1 and TRBJ1-6; tentative D call: TRBD1 (6 bases). CDR1 is SGHRS and CDR2 is YFSETQ in the germline V gene. The CDR3 spans 17 residues. Trimming pared 4 bases from V and 5 bases from J, leaving 19 bases between. The CDR3 sequence: CASSPVVGAVNNSPLHF. The CDR3 region has the DNA TGCGCCAGCAGCCCGGTCGTGGGGGCAGTAAATAATTCACCCCTCCACTTT.

This chain connects TRBV4-3 to TRBJ1-1; tentative D call: TRBD1 (5 bases). CDR1 is LGHNA, CDR2 YSLEER, per germline. The V end was cut by 5 bases, the J end by 5 bases, with 18 bases between. The CDR3 covers 15 residues. CDR3: CASSSRTREMTEAFF. CDR3 DNA sequence: TGCGCCAGCAGCTCCCGGACACGTGAAATGACTGAAGCTTTCTTT.

The V gene is TRBV11-3, the J gene TRBJ1-3, with no clear D. CDR1 is SGHNT, CDR2 YENEEA, per germline. The CDR3 contains 12 residues. The ends were cut back, 8 bases at V and 4 bases at J, with 9 bases in the middle. The CDR3 region has the DNA TGTGCCAGCGCCACATTCGGAAACACCATATATTTT. It translates to CASATFGNTIYF. The variable domain in full, with the rest retrieved from reference TRBV11-3 and TRBJ1-3, is EAGVVQSPRYKIIEKKQPVAFWCNPISGHNTLYWYLQNLGQGPELLIRYENEEAVDDSQLPKDRFSAERLKGVDSTLKIQPAELGDSAVYLCASATFGNTIYFGEGSWLTVV.

This clone was recorded a few times. The V and J genes are TRBV11-2 and TRBJ1-2; D is possibly TRBD1 (6 bases). V lost 1 base and J lost 4, with 16 bases in between. Germline V CDR1 and CDR2: SGHAT, FQNNGV. The CDR3 contains 16 residues. The CDR3 coding sequence is TGTGCCAGCAGCTTAGGTGATTTGGACAGCTCCTATGGCTACACCTTC. Amino acid sequence: CASSLGDLDSSYGYTF.

In DNA, the CDR3 is TGCGCCAGCAGCTTTTTGATAGCGGGGACCCAAGAGACCCAGTACTTC. As protein: CASSFLIAGTQETQYF. V and J are TRBV5-1 and TRBJ2-5; TRBD2 matches at 8 bases. The CDR3 is made up of 16 amino acids. V trimming: 2 bases; J trimming: 1 base; junction bases outside the gene matches: 7. Germline CDR1 SGHRS, CDR2 YFSETQ. Filled out from reference TRBV5-1 and TRBJ2-5, the complete variable domain reads KAGVTQTPRYLIKTRGQQVTLSCSPISGHRSVSWYQQTPGQGLQFLFEYFSETQRNKGNFPGRFSGRQFSNSRSEMNVSTLELGDSALYLCASSFLIAGTQETQYFGPGTRLLVL.

The chain couples TRBV19 to TRBJ2-1, with 7 bases that match TRBD2. V was clipped by 7 bases and J by 7 bases; unmatched bases: 7. The CDR3 extends over 13 amino acids. CDR1 LNHDA and CDR2 SQIVND come from the germline V gene (reference sequence). CDR3 in DNA: TGTGCCAGTAATCAGGGACTAACGAATGAGCAGTTCTTC. Translated: CASNQGLTNEQFF.

This chain joins TRBV7-2 and TRBJ2-5, with 7 bases that match TRBD1. This CDR3 has 14 residues. Germline V lookup: CDR1 SGHTA, CDR2 FQGNSA. The junction had 5 bases not matched to a gene; V was cut back by 0 bases and J by 7 bases. Written as DNA, the CDR3 is TGTGCCAGCAGCTTAGCGGACAGGAGAAGGACCCAGTACTTC. Translated: CASSLADRRRTQYF.

This chain links TRBV27 with TRBJ1-1; D remains ambiguous. The V gene's germline CDR1 is MNHEY and CDR2 SMNVEV (reference sequence). There are 13 residues in the CDR3. Trimming stripped 9 bases from V and 4 bases from J, with 15 bases between. The CDR3 DNA reads TGTGCCAGTGCCAGGCAAACCGGCACTGAAGCTTTCTTT. It specifies CASARQTGTEAFF.

J is TRBJ1-2 and V is TRBV10-3; TRBD1 matches 8 bases. The CDR3 has 16 amino acids. Germline trimming cut 0 bases from V and 5 bases from J; bases unmatched to any gene: 8. In germline, CDR1 is ENHRY, CDR2 SYGVKD. The chain's CDR3 is CAISESAGGAGYGYTF. Written as DNA, the CDR3 is TGTGCCATCAGTGAGTCGGCAGGGGGCGCAGGGTATGGCTACACCTTC.

The gene calls are TRBV9 and TRBJ1-4; no firm D call. The CDR3 extends over 13 amino acids. Germline CDR1 is SGDLS and CDR2 is YYNGEE. V was pared by 4 bases and J by 4 bases, with 8 bases between. The CDR3 loop reads CASSTDLNEKLFF. CDR3 bases: TGTGCCAGCAGCACAGACCTTAATGAAAAACTGTTTTTT.

The rearrangement links TRBV2 to TRBJ2-7, with D maybe TRBD1 (5 bases). The CDR3 spans 13 residues. V gave up 6 bases and J gave up 3 bases, with 12 bases separating them. CDR1 SNHLY and CDR2 FYNNEI come from the germline V gene. Written as DNA, the CDR3 is TGTGCCAGCAGGAAAGCAGACAGCTACGAGCAGTACTTC. It encodes CASRKADSYEQYF.

CDR3 protein: CASSVARGADTEAFF. The CDR3 DNA reads TGCGCCAGCAGCGTGGCCAGGGGGGCGGACACTGAAGCTTTCTTT. The V and J genes are TRBV4-1 and TRBJ1-1, with 7 bases identical to TRBD1. Per germline, CDR1 MGHRA and CDR2 YSYEKL. The CDR3 is 15 amino acids. The V gene end was trimmed by 5 bases and the J gene end by 3 bases; junction bases not matched to a gene: 9.

The chain has TRBV7-2 and TRBJ1-1; no clear D gene. The ends were cut back, 7 bases at V and 1 base at J, with 10 bases in the middle. CDR1 and CDR2 from the germline V gene are SGHTA and FQGNSA. The CDR3 totals 13 residues. This CDR3 reads CASTLWANTEAFF. The CDR3, as DNA: TGTGCCAGCACCCTTTGGGCGAACACTGAAGCTTTCTTT.